This note documents a single T cell receptor beta chain sequence. Its antigen is as yet unknown. The sample originates from a study of beta chain features in type 1 diabetes. Study-wide results and caveats: Moderate but significant shortening of TCRB CDR3s was recorded in all four CD4+ subsets from Type 1 diabetes patients.

Germline CDR1 and CDR2: LNHDA and SQIVND (reference sequence). The CDR3 consists of 14 residues. V lost 7 bases to trimming and J lost 4 bases; unmatched junction nucleotides: 6. Expressed TCRB transcripts were sequenced after all isolated RNA was converted to cDNA. The method was immunoSEQ multiplex PCR; TCRdb's version includes in-frame clones alone and lacks a portion of them. The sample includes about 150,000 clones, around 10% of them seen just once. This TCR was sampled from a man aged 25-40 years with type 1 diabetes. This chain uses TRBV19 with TRBJ1-4; TRBD1 matches 7 bases. The sample comprised central memory CD4+ T cells from blood. The CDR3 reads CASTDGDSNEKLFF. The DNA of the CDR3 is TGTGCCAGTACGGACGGGGACAGTAATGAAAAACTGTTTTTT.